This record looks at one T cell receptor beta chain sequence and its context. This clonotype was observed at least ten times. What antigen it recognizes has not been identified. The record has no base qualities; no much larger clone is one base away. Sequences KGHSH (CDR1) and LQKENI (CDR2) are obtained from the germline V gene. V drops 5 bases and J drops 3 bases, leaving 8 bases in between. From its cysteine to its phenylalanine, the CDR3 spans 12 amino acids. Solely the CDR3 DNA is kept, with 36 bases framed from the first base. These data come from a study of T cells after yellow fever vaccination (dated by TCRdb to about 2019). About the investigation overall: The SMART-Seq v4 Ultra Low Input RNA kit was used to prepare libraries from fractions with low cell numbers. To follow T-cell clones before and after primary and booster YFV17D yellow fever vaccination, bulk TCR alpha and beta repertoires were sequenced over time. Two healthy male donors, one aged 18 to 30 and one aged 30 to 40 years, made up the cohort. Blood was drawn at multiple timepoints before and after primary and secondary immunization, with bulk PBMC replicates and cell subsets isolated. Results the study describes overall, beyond this receptor: Because the study included only two donors, the extent to which the findings can be generalized is limited. A small fraction of clonotypes showed up in both the CD4 and CD8 compartments, probably as a result of convergent recombination. Computational filtering was needed because FACS-sorted repertoires could contain abundant contaminating clonotypes from the bulk population. After the booster, most of the clones that had expanded following primary vaccination were detected again (around 97% of CD4 and around 87% of CD8), which suggests that memory was broadly maintained. Compared with the primary T-cell response, the secondary T-cell response was weaker but faster, peaking on day 5 rather than day 15.

The treatment or condition label, as the study defines it: live attenuated yellow fever vaccine strain. A standard Ficoll-Paque protocol was used to isolate PBMCs from peripheral blood. Dynabeads CD4 and CD8 positive selection kits were used to isolate CD4 and CD8 T-cell fractions. TriZol was used to extract RNA from bulk PBMCs, from CD4 and CD8 fractions, and from dextramer-positive and dextramer-negative fractions. Synthesis of TCR cDNA relied on 5'RACE template switching, a step that introduced a universal primer site along with unique molecular identifiers. Priming for cDNA synthesis came from both the TCR alpha and TCR beta constant segments. Two PCR steps were used to amplify libraries, with sample barcodes and sequencing adapters being added in the second step. Sequencing of the libraries was done on either Illumina HiSeq 2500 (2x100 bp) or NovaSeq (2x150 bp). Regarding the original processing steps: MIGEC was used to demultiplex reads and collapse the reads into UMI consensus sequences, and MiXCR was used for V(D)J alignment. Vaccine-responding clonotypes were identified with edgeR using replicate PBMC samples, with FDR below 0.01 and a log2 fold change above 5 up to day 15 being required. CD4 or CD8 identity was assigned to each bulk clonotype according to whether the clonotype was present at higher abundance in the sequenced CD4 repertoire or the sequenced CD8 repertoire. Starting from the raw public reads, TCRdb applied fastp trimming at Q25, assembled clones with MiXCR and retained in-frame beta chains. Rows matching on CDR3 protein sequence are summarized as one entry with the most common DNA and genes. For this entry, the V and J calls and clone size follow TCRdb and not the study's own pipeline. The sample has under 150,000 distinct CDR3 sequences on record, 7% to 9% of them singletons. Jointly, the top ten make up around 0.73% of the sample.

This receptor was identified in a young man who received the YFV17D yellow fever vaccine. The V gene is TRBV18 and the J gene is TRBJ2-7, with no confidently assigned D gene. The sample here was CD4+ T cells sorted from PBMCs, taken 5 days after the yellow fever booster vaccination. The DNA reads TGTGCCAGCTCAGTGGGCCTCTACGAGCAGTACTTC. Its protein product is CASSVGLYEQYF.